The 8 T cell receptor beta chains in this list originate from one sample, sequenced in a study of siplizumab effects on memory and regulatory T cells. Clones were sequenced by immunoSEQ multiplex PCR, and TCRdb holds only the in-frame ones, with some missing. The repertoire has roughly 56,000 clones, over 95% of them found once; the top ten carry about 1%. The sample taken for sequencing was naive CD8+ T cells sorted from blood. The receptors here all came from a human donor in good health.

V gene TRBV27 combines with J gene TRBJ2-7; tentatively, D is TRBD2 (5 bases). The CDR3 consists of 13 residues. V dropped 4 bases and J dropped 6 bases, with 13 bases sitting between them. CDR1 and CDR2 (germline): MNHEY, SMNVEV (reference sequence). The CDR3 DNA follows: TGTGCCAGCAGTTCTAGCTTGGAGGCCGAGCAGTACTTC. This codes for CASSSSLEAEQYF.

The rearrangement joins TRBV28 to TRBJ2-7, with D perhaps TRBD1 (6 bases). Germline CDR1 and CDR2: MDHEN and SYDVKM. The CDR3 extends over 14 amino acids. Deletions cut 5 bases from V and 2 bases from J, with 13 bases between. In DNA, the CDR3 is TGTGCCAGCAGTCCATACAGGGATACCTACGAGCAGTACTTC. Translation gives CASSPYRDTYEQYF. The full variable domain, with the rest looked up from reference TRBV28 and TRBJ2-7, is DVKVTQSSRYLVKRTGEKVFLECVQDMDHENMFWYRQDPGLGLRLIYFSYDVKMKEKGDIPEGYSVSREKKERFSLILESASTNQTSMYLCASSPYRDTYEQYFGPGTRLTVT.

The genes are TRBV5-4 and TRBJ2-1, with TRBD1 matching over 10 bases. Trimming at V came to 0 bases and at J to 8 bases, leaving 5 bases not matched to a gene. CDR1 is SGHNT and CDR2 is YYREEE in the germline V gene (reference sequence). The CDR3 totals 15 residues. The DNA for the CDR3 is TGTGCCAGCAGCTTGGTAGGGACAGGGGTCGATGAGCAGTTCTTC. Translated, it gives CASSLVGTGVDEQFF.

The V and J genes are TRBV9 and TRBJ2-1, with D perhaps matching TRBD2 (5 bases). The CDR3 loop spans 16 amino acids. CDR1 SGDLS and CDR2 YYNGEE come from the germline V gene. V was shortened by 3 bases and J by 4 bases, with 17 bases between the two germline ends. The CDR3 protein is CASSGGRDELYNEQFF. CDR3 DNA sequence: TGTGCCAGCAGCGGAGGGAGAGACGAGTTATACAATGAGCAGTTCTTC.

This clone turned up a few times. The chain carries TRBV4-1 and TRBJ2-7; D ambiguous. The germline V and J ends were trimmed by 0 bases and 4 bases, with 7 bases remaining between them. The CDR3 extends over 13 amino acids. Looked up from germline, CDR1 is MGHRA and CDR2 is YSYEKL. The CDR3 loop is CASSQEERYEQYF. The CDR3, as DNA: TGCGCCAGCAGCCAAGAAGAAAGGTACGAGCAGTACTTC.

The V call is TRBV19, the J call TRBJ1-2; 7 bases fit TRBD1. The CDR3 length is 12 residues. The V and J ends lost 6 bases and 8 bases, in that order; junction bases with no gene match: 6. From germline, CDR1 is LNHDA and CDR2 SQIVND (reference sequence). The CDR3 sequence is CASRWDSWGYTF. Here the CDR3 DNA reads TGTGCCAGTAGATGGGACAGCTGGGGCTACACCTTC.

The V gene is TRBV5-4, the J gene TRBJ2-3; D possibly uses TRBD1 or TRBD2 (5 bases each). The CDR3 consists of 15 residues. Germline CDR1 reads SGHNT; CDR2 reads YYREEE (reference sequence). The V and J ends lost 0 bases and 5 bases respectively, with 13 bases between them. CDR3 DNA sequence: TGTGCCAGCAGCTTGGGTGTTAGGGGACGAGATACGCAGTATTTT. This sequence encodes CASSLGVRGRDTQYF.

V is TRBV23-1 and J is TRBJ2-5, with 14 bases lining up with TRBD2. TRBV23-1 is noted as an ORF with a role that remains uncertain. The CDR3 spans 19 residues. Trimming at V came to 6 bases and at J to 1 base, leaving 13 bases not matched to a gene. CDR3 nucleotide sequence: TGCGCCAGCAGCCGTTCCGGGACTAGCGGGAGAGGGATCCAAGAGACCCAGTACTTC. It specifies CASSRSGTSGRGIQETQYF.